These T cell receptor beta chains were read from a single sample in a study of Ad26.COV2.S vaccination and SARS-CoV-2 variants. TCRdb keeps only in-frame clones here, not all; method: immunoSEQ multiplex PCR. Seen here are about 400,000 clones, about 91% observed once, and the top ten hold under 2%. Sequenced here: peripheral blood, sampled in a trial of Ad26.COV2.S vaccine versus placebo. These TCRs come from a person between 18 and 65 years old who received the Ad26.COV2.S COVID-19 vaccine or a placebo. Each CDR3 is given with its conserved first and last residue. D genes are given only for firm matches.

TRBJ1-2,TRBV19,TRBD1,CASSISGTGLAFGYGYTF
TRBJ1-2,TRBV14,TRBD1,CASSQDRGYGYTF
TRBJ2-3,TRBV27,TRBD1,CASSAWTGPTDTQYF
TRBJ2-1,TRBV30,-,CALAGTYYNEQFF
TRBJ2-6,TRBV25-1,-,CASSDQGGANVLTF
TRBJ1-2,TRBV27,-,CASSTTARTAPFDLYGYTF
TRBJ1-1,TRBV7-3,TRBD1,CASSLDRWDTEAFF
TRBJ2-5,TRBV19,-,CASRGVGAQETQYF
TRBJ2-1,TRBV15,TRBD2,CATSSPSGGDWEEQFF
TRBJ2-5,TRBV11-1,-,CASSWRARETQYF
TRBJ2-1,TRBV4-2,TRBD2,CASSQGTSGPRSYNEQFF
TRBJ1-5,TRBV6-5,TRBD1,CASSYKQGTDQPQHF
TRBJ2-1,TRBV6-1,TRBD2,CASSERSGGPNEQFF
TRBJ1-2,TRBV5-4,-,CASSQPREAYGYTF
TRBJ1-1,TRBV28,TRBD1,CASGQGYTEAFF
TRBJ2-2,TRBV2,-,CASSPIRAGGGTGELFF
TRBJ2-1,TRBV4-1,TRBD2,CASSQGQGTSGSSYNEQFF